This note documents a single T cell receptor (beta chain) sequence. This record comes from a study of blood T cell repertoires in COVID-19. Study information: Nucleic acid was either cDNA or gDNA, and it came from T cells, B-cell-depleted T cells, or PBMCs.

The CDR3 consists of 14 residues. The V gene's germline CDR1 is LNHDA and CDR2 SQIVND (reference sequence). V was pared by 6 bases and J by 2 bases, with 13 bases between. Libraries were prepared by immunoSEQ multiplex PCR; TCRdb keeps only in-frame clonotypes and omits some of them. The sample comprises 120,000 to 150,000 clones, around 84% of which are singletons, and roughly 2.6% rests with the top ten. Sequencing input: peripheral blood. This TCR was sampled from a human donor with acute or convalescent COVID-19. The donor label of this sample is uncertain. The chain uses TRBV19 and TRBJ1-1; D is unclear. The CDR3 sequence is CASRTRAVNTEAFF. CDR3 sequence (DNA): TGTGCCAGTAGAACGAGGGCAGTAAACACTGAAGCTTTCTTT.